What follows are 8 T cell receptor beta chains derived from one specimen sequenced in a study of blood T cell repertoires in COVID-19. Sequencing used immunoSEQ multiplex PCR; TCRdb keeps in-frame clones, though not all of them. This sample carries roughly 42,000 clones, 87% of them seen once, and the ten largest clones take about 4.3%. The sample comprised peripheral blood. The receptors come from a man aged 55 to 69 with acute or convalescent COVID-19.

This clone showed up just once. At one end the junction does not follow the germline gene, possibly because of a read error. The CDR3 protein is CGTGDLNYGYTF. The CDR3 DNA follows: TGCGGGACAGGGGATTTAAACTATGGCTACACCTTC. The rearrangement links TRBV12-3 or TRBV12-4 to TRBJ1-2, with TRBD1 matching over 10 bases. The CDR3 is made up of 12 amino acids.

V usage is TRBV19 and J usage is TRBJ1-4; D is unresolved. Trimming stripped 3 bases from V and 3 bases from J, with 11 bases between. The V gene's germline CDR1 is LNHDA and CDR2 SQIVND (reference sequence). The length of the CDR3 is 15 residues. The CDR3 nucleotides read TGTGCCAGTAGTATTATCGGGTCGGCTAATGAAAAACTGTTTTTT. Protein: CASSIIGSANEKLFF.

The rearrangement links TRBV7-2 to TRBJ2-3; 7 bases map to TRBD2. The CDR3 is made up of 13 amino acids. Losses at the gene ends were 5 bases for V and 5 bases for J; bases not matched to a gene: 4. Germline V gene data show CDR1 as SGHTA and CDR2 as FQGNSA. DNA for the CDR3: TGTGCCAGCAGCCGCGGACTAGTAGATACGCAGTATTTT. This codes for CASSRGLVDTQYF.

The rearrangement links TRBV7-6 to TRBJ2-1; 7 nucleotides align to TRBD2. The CDR3 is 16 amino acids. Germline-derived CDR1 and CDR2 are SGHVS and FNYEAQ. With V trimmed by 0 bases and J by 5 bases, 7 bases remained unmatched. CDR3 in amino acids: CASSLASASGDNEQFF. In DNA form, the CDR3 reads TGTGCCAGCAGCTTAGCGTCGGCTAGCGGAGACAATGAGCAGTTCTTC. Filled out from reference TRBV7-6 and TRBJ2-1, the complete variable domain reads GAGVSQSPRYKVTKRGQDVALRCDPISGHVSLYWYRQALGQGPEFLTYFNYEAQQDKSGLPNDRFSAERPEGSISTLTIQRTEQRDSAMYRCASSLASASGDNEQFFGPGTRLTVL.

This rearrangement joins TRBV9 to TRBJ1-2, with unresolved D. This CDR3 region has 16 residues. Germline lookup yields CDR1 SGDLS and CDR2 YYNGEE. Deletions cut 0 bases from V and 2 bases from J, with 14 bases between. For the CDR3, the DNA is TGTGCCAGCAGCGTAGGGGCAGCTCATCGGAACTATGGCTACACCTTC. Amino acid sequence: CASSVGAAHRNYGYTF.

CDR3 region: CASSPGQPPYEQYF. The CDR3 coding sequence is TGTGCCAGCAGTCCGGGACAGCCCCCCTACGAGCAGTACTTC. The chain uses TRBV2 and TRBJ2-7; TRBD1 matches 7 bases. V was pared by 5 bases and J by 2 bases, with 6 bases of the junction left unmatched. The germline V gene encodes CDR1 SNHLY and CDR2 FYNNEI. The CDR3 sequence is 14 residues long.

V gene TRBV2 combines with J gene TRBJ1-1; D remains unclear. The CDR3 totals 12 residues. Germline lookup yields CDR1 SNHLY and CDR2 FYNNEI. Trimming cost V 8 bases and J 10 bases, with 17 bases left between them. CDR3 DNA: TGTGCCAGCCTTCCCGCAGGATTCGTAGCTTTCTTT. Translated, it gives CASLPAGFVAFF. The full variable domain, completed using reference TRBV2 and TRBJ1-1, is EPEVTQTPSHQVTQMGQEVILRCVPISNHLYFYWYRQILGQKVEFLVSFYNNEISEKSEIFDDQFSVERPDGSNFTLKIRSTKLEDSAMYFCASLPAGFVAFFGQGTRLTVV.

The chain uses TRBV29-1 and TRBJ2-5; D gene unclear. Trimming took 4 bases from V and 3 from J, leaving 12 bases between them. Germline V gene data show CDR1 as SQVTM and CDR2 as ANQGSEA. This CDR3 spans 13 amino acids. This CDR3 reads CSVGADQEETQYF. CDR3 in DNA: TGCAGCGTTGGGGCAGACCAAGAAGAGACCCAGTACTTC. The full variable domain, completed using reference TRBV29-1 and TRBJ2-5, is SAVISQKPSRDICQRGTSLTIQCQVDSQVTMMFWYRQQPGQSLTLIATANQGSEATYESGFVIDKFPISRPNLTFSTLTVSNMSPEDSSIYLCSVGADQEETQYFGPGTRLLVL.